Listed below are T cell receptor beta chains from one sample, sequenced in a study of beta chain features in type 1 diabetes. Sequenced by immunoSEQ multiplex PCR; TCRdb stores in-frame clones only, minus some. The sample has roughly 400,000 clones, around a tenth seen once. The sample was central memory CD4+ T cells from blood. The receptors were gathered from a man younger than 45 with type 1 diabetes. Both conserved end residues are part of each CDR3. A D gene is named only where the DNA matches it firmly. Clone sizes are given selectively: once, few, many, or a class where the clone is expanded.

j_call: TRBJ1-2; clone_size: .; d_call: .; v_call: TRBV6-6; cdr3_aa: CASSSDSRYGYTF; cdr3_nt: TGTGCCAGCAGCTCGGACAGTCGCTATGGCTACACCTTC
j_call: TRBJ2-3; clone_size: .; d_call: TRBD1; v_call: TRBV4-1; cdr3_aa: CASSRSTGGSTDTQYF; cdr3_nt: TGCGCCAGCAGCCGCTCGACAGGGGGATCCACAGATACGCAGTATTTT
j_call: TRBJ2-5; clone_size: few; d_call: .; v_call: TRBV6-5; cdr3_aa: CASSSNSLRETQYF; cdr3_nt: TGTGCCAGCAGTTCCAACTCCCTCAGGGAGACCCAGTACTTC
j_call: TRBJ2-1; clone_size: few; d_call: TRBD1; v_call: TRBV5-8; cdr3_aa: CASSTGQSSYNEQFF; cdr3_nt: TGTGCCAGCAGCACGGGACAGAGCTCCTACAATGAGCAGTTCTTC
j_call: TRBJ2-7; clone_size: few; d_call: .; v_call: TRBV27; cdr3_aa: CASSLGTGNHEQYF; cdr3_nt: TGTGCCAGCAGTTTGGGAACAGGGAACCACGAGCAGTACTTC
j_call: TRBJ2-5; clone_size: .; d_call: .; v_call: TRBV7-2; cdr3_aa: CASSFFSEQETQYF; cdr3_nt: TGTGCCAGCAGCTTCTTTTCCGAACAAGAGACCCAGTACTTC
j_call: TRBJ2-7; clone_size: .; d_call: .; v_call: TRBV10-1; cdr3_aa: CASSGKETGYEQYF; cdr3_nt: TGCGCCAGCAGTGGGAAGGAAACAGGATACGAGCAGTACTTC
j_call: TRBJ2-1; clone_size: many; d_call: .; v_call: TRBV21-1; cdr3_aa: CASSKGQRERDEQFF; cdr3_nt: TGTGCCAGCAGCAAAGGTCAGCGGGAGAGGGATGAGCAGTTCTTC
j_call: TRBJ2-1; clone_size: .; d_call: .; v_call: TRBV7-2; cdr3_aa: CASSPSWAYNEQFF; cdr3_nt: TGTGCCAGCAGTCCCAGCTGGGCCTACAATGAGCAGTTCTTC
j_call: TRBJ1-1; clone_size: .; d_call: .; v_call: TRBV19; cdr3_aa: CASSSDTNTEAFF; cdr3_nt: TGTGCCAGTAGTTCGGACACCAACACTGAAGCTTTCTTT
j_call: TRBJ2-7; clone_size: few; d_call: .; v_call: TRBV11-2; cdr3_aa: CASSLRPSEQYF; cdr3_nt: TGTGCCAGCAGCTTACGGCCCAGCGAGCAGTACTTC
j_call: TRBJ1-1; clone_size: .; d_call: .; v_call: TRBV7-9; cdr3_aa: CASIFTGGHTEAFF; cdr3_nt: TGTGCCAGCATCTTTACCGGGGGACACACTGAAGCTTTCTTT
j_call: TRBJ1-2; clone_size: few; d_call: .; v_call: TRBV2; cdr3_aa: CASGASNMIGYTF; cdr3_nt: TGTGCCAGCGGGGCATCTAATATGATAGGCTACACCTTC
j_call: TRBJ2-3; clone_size: .; d_call: .; v_call: TRBV6-5; cdr3_aa: CASSYRGDNTDTQYF; cdr3_nt: TGTGCCAGCAGTTACCGGGGAGATAACACAGATACGCAGTATTTT
j_call: TRBJ2-7; clone_size: few; d_call: TRBD1; v_call: TRBV18; cdr3_aa: CASSQGQYQYEQYF; cdr3_nt: TGTGCCAGCTCACAGGGACAGTACCAGTACGAGCAGTACTTC
j_call: TRBJ2-2; clone_size: .; d_call: TRBD1; v_call: TRBV13; cdr3_aa: CASSATGGNWNTGELFF; cdr3_nt: TGTGCCAGCAGCGCGACAGGGGGGAATTGGAACACCGGGGAGCTGTTTTTT
j_call: TRBJ1-6; clone_size: few; d_call: .; v_call: TRBV7-6; cdr3_aa: CASSLVVSGTRNSPLHF; cdr3_nt: TGTGCCAGCAGCTTAGTGGTATCAGGGACGAGAAATTCACCCCTCCACTTT
j_call: TRBJ1-3; clone_size: .; d_call: .; v_call: TRBV2; cdr3_aa: CASSGQVSGNTIYF; cdr3_nt: TGTGCCAGCAGTGGACAGGTCTCTGGAAACACCATATATTTT